This TCR beta chain was identified during a study of PD-L1 blockade in urothelial cancer (TCRdb year 2017). A note on the overall study: Every patient began therapy at some point between 2013 and 2015 and was given atezolizumab 1,200 mg intravenously every 3 weeks. About 85% of the roughly 29 patients were males with bladder-origin urothelial cancer, and 18 of 29 reported a prior smoking history. An ECOG performance status of 0 or 1 was recorded for the patients, and 0 to 3 prior chemotherapy regimens had been received by the patients. Blood samples were analyzed 3 weeks after the start of treatment (second dose) and 6 weeks after the start of treatment. Blood samples gave median yields of about 150,000 T cells and approximately 80,000 unique TCRs, along with a median clonality of around 0.075. The study was an exploratory multi-omic analysis of somatic, immune and clinical correlates of response to PD-L1 blockade with atezolizumab in urothelial cancer. Pretreatment tumor samples, along with matched peripheral blood serially collected before and after atezolizumab treatment, were subjected to TCR sequencing. Durable clinical benefit meant progression-free survival longer than 6 months, and TCR features were also tested against progression-free and overall survival. In the same patients who had TCR sequencing, pretreatment tumors also underwent whole exome sequencing and RNA sequencing. Durable clinical benefit was achieved by nine patients but not by the remaining 20. Some 30 patients had pretreatment blood TCR-seq, around 25 had at least one posttreatment blood collection, and around 25 had tumor TCR-seq. Overall study results and their limits: At 3 weeks after the start of treatment, tumor-associated TCR clones in peripheral blood had expanded more in patients with durable benefit (n ≈ 22, p = 0.022). Because the sample size was small (n ≈ 28) and many of the analyses were exploratory, the results are meant to be hypothesis-generating. Improved progression-free and overall survival was associated with having pretreatment peripheral blood TCR clonality below the median.

According to the study, the label for this sample's time point signals: pretreatment peripheral blood. The cohort comprised roughly 30 patients with locally advanced or metastatic urothelial carcinoma treated at Memorial Sloan Kettering on a trial protocol. Peripheral blood mononuclear cells were collected pretreatment and during treatment, with between 1 and 8 total time points obtained per patient. The Qiagen DNeasy Blood extraction kit was used to purify genomic DNA from total PBMCs and tumor samples. Collected pretreatment and during treatment, PBMCs were isolated and stored as previously described. The germline V gene (reference sequence) yields LNHDA for CDR1 and SQIVND for CDR2. CDR3 length: 13 amino acids, cysteine to phenylalanine. The sequence is cut down to CDR3 DNA, 39 bases in frame from base 1. Trimming costs V 7 bases and J 5 bases, and their ends lie 14 bases apart. A note on this clone: No cognate antigen has been identified for it. No base quality values were provided; no much bigger clone lies one nucleotide off.

To estimate absolute template abundance from read counts, synthetic TCR analog templates were spiked into each PCR. The immunoSEQ assay used bias-controlled V and J gene primers to amplify TCRbeta CDR3 regions from genomic DNA. Rearranged TCRbeta segments were sequenced at approximately 20X coverage. As for the original processing: Sequencing errors were corrected by clustering, and CDR3s were annotated against IMGT so that V, D and J genes could be assigned. Only productive TCRbeta rearrangements were used in downstream analyses, excluding out-of-frame or stop-codon sequences. To compute clonality, Shannon entropy was normalized by the log of the number of unique productive sequences and then subtracted from one. Clones differing between time points or between blood and tumor were identified by Fisher's exact test with Benjamini-Hochberg correction at adjusted p below 0.01. Sourced from immuneACCESS, this table was stored by TCRdb with only in-frame sequences that have V and J called. A share of the clones is absent; for the studies checked, an unresolved V gene accounts for under half, and the remainder has no known explanation. Clone size and V and J calls were adopted from that table, with D and trimming inferred from the DNA. The sample includes about 79,000 clones, with around 86% observed a single time. Jointly, the top ten make up about 15% of the sample.

This specimen was PBMCs, taken around atezolizumab (anti-PD-L1) treatment. This clonotype was obtained from a man in his fifties or sixties with urothelial cancer. The V gene is TRBV19 and the J gene is TRBJ1-1; a tentative D call is TRBD1 (5 bases match). The encoded CDR3 is CASNLGGGTEAFF. The DNA is as follows: TGTGCCAGTAACCTTGGGGGGGGAACTGAAGCTTTCTTT.